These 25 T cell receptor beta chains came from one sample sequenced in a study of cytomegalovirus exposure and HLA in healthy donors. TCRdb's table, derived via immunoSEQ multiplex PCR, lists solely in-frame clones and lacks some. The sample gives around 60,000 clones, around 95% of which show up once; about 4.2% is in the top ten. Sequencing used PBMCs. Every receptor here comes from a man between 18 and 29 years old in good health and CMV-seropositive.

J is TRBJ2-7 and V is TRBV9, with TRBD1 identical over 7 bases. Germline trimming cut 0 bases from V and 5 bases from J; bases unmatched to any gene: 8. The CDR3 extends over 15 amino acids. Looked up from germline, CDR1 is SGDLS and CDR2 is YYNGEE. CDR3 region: CASSVGIGGFNEQYF. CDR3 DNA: TGTGCCAGCAGCGTAGGTATAGGGGGCTTCAACGAGCAGTACTTC.

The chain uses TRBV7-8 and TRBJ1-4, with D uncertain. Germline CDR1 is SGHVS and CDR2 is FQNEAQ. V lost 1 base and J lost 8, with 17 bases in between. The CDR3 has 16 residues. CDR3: CASSLELGSFGEKLFF. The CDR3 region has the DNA TGTGCCAGCAGCTTAGAATTGGGTTCTTTCGGGGAAAAACTGTTTTTT.

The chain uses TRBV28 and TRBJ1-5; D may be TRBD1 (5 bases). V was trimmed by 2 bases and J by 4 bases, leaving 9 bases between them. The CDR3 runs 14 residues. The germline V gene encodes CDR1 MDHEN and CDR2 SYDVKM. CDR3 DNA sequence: TGTGCCAGCAGTTTACCTGACAGAAATCAGCCCCAGCATTTT. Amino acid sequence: CASSLPDRNQPQHF.

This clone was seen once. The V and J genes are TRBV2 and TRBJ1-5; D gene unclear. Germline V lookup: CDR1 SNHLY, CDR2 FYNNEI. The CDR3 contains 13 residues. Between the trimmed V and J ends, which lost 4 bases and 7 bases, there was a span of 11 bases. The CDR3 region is CASSGTEGQPQHF. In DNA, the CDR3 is TGTGCCAGCAGTGGGACCGAGGGACAGCCCCAGCATTTT.

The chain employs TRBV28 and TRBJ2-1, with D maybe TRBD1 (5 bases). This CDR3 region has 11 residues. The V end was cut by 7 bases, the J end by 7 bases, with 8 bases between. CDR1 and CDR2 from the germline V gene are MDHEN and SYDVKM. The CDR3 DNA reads TGTGCCAGCACAGGGTGGAATGAGCAGTTCTTC. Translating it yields CASTGWNEQFF.

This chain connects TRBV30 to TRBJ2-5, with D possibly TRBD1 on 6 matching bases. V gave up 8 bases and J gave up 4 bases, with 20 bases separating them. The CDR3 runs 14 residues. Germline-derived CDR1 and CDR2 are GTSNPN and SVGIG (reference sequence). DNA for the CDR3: TGTGCCGGAAGTCAGGGGAGCCTCCCAGAGACCCAGTACTTC. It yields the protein CAGSQGSLPETQYF.

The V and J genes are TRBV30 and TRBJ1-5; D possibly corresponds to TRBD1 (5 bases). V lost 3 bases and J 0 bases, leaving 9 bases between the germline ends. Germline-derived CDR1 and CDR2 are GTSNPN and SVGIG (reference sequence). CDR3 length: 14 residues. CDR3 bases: TGTGCCTGGAGCCGACAGTATAGCAATCAGCCCCAGCATTTT. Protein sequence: CAWSRQYSNQPQHF.

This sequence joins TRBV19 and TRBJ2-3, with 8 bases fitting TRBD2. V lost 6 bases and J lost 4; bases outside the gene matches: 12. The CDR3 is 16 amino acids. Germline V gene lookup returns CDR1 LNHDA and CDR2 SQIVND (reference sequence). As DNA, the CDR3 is TGTGCCAGTAGATCGACTAGCGCGGCAGTGCCAGATACGCAGTATTTT. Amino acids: CASRSTSAAVPDTQYF.

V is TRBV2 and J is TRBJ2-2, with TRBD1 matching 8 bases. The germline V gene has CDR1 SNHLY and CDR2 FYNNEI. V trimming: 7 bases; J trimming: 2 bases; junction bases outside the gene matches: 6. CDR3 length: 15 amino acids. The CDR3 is CASTPDRANTGELFF. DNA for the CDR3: TGTGCCAGCACCCCGGACAGGGCAAACACCGGGGAGCTGTTTTTT.

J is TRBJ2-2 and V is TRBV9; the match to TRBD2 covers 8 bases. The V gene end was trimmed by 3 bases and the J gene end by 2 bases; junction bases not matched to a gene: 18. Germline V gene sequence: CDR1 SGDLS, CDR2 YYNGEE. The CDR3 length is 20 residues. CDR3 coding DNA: TGTGCCAGCAGCGGAACGTACCGTGCGGGGGGAGTAAGTAACACCGGGGAGCTGTTTTTT. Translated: CASSGTYRAGGVSNTGELFF. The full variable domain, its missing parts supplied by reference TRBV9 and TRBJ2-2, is DSGVTQTPKHLITATGQRVTLRCSPRSGDLSVYWYQQSLDQGLQFLIQYYNGEERAKGNILERFSAQQFPDLHSELNLSSLELGDSALYFCASSGTYRAGGVSNTGELFFGEGSRLTVL.

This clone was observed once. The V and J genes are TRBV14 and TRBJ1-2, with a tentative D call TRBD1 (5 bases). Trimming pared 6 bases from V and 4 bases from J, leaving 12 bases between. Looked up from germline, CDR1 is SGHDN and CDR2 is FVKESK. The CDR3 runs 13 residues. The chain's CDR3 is CASSPGYPYGYTF. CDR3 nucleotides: TGTGCCAGCAGTCCAGGGTATCCCTATGGCTACACCTTC.

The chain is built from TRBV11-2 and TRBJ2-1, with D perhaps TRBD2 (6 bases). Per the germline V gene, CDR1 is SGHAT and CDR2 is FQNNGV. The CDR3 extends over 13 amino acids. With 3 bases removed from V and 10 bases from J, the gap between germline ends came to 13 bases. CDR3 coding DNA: TGTGCCAGCAGCTTTCGTCCTGGGGGGGAGCAGTTCTTC. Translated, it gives CASSFRPGGEQFF. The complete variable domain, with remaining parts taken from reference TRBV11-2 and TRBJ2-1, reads EAGVAQSPRYKIIEKRQSVAFWCNPISGHATLYWYQQILGQGPKLLIQFQNNGVVDDSQLPKDRFSAERLKGVDSTLKIQPAKLEDSAVYLCASSFRPGGEQFFGPGTRLTVL.

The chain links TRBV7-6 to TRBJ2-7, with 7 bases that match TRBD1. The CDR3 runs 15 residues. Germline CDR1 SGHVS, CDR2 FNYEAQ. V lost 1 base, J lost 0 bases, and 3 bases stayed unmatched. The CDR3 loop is CASSLGAGGSYEQYF. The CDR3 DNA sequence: TGTGCCAGCAGCTTAGGGGCAGGGGGCTCCTACGAGCAGTACTTC.

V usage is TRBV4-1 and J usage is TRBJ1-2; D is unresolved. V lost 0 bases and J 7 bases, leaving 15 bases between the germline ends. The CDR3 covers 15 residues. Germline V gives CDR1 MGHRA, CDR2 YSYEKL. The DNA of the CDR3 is TGCGCCAGCAGCCAAGATGAGGAGTTCCCTACTGGCTACACCTTC. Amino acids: CASSQDEEFPTGYTF.

CDR3 sequence reads: CASSQAGTGPYNEQFF. The CDR3 DNA is TGTGCCAGCAGCCAAGCTGGGACAGGCCCATACAATGAGCAGTTCTTC. This chain links TRBV14 with TRBJ2-1; TRBD1 aligns across 8 bases. J lost 4 bases, V lost 1 base, and 6 bases had no gene match. The CDR3 covers 16 residues. Germline assignment: CDR1 SGHDN and CDR2 FVKESK. Combining the CDR3 with reference TRBV14 and TRBJ2-1 gives the whole variable domain EAGVTQFPSHSVIEKGQTVTLRCDPISGHDNLYWYRRVMGKEIKFLLHFVKESKQDESGMPNNRFLAERTGGTYSTLKVQPAELEDSGVYFCASSQAGTGPYNEQFFGPGTRLTVL.

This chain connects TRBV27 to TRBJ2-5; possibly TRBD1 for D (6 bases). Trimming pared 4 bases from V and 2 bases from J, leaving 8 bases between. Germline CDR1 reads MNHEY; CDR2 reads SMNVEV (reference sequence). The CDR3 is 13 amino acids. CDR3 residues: CASSSGQQETQYF. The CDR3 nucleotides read TGTGCCAGCAGTTCCGGACAGCAAGAGACCCAGTACTTC.

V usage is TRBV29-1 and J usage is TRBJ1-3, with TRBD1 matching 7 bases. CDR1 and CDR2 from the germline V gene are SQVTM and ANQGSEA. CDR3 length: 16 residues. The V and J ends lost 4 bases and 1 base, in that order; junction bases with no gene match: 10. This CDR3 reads CSVARDSKGSGNTIYF. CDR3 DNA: TGCAGCGTTGCCCGGGACAGCAAAGGGTCTGGAAACACCATATATTTT.

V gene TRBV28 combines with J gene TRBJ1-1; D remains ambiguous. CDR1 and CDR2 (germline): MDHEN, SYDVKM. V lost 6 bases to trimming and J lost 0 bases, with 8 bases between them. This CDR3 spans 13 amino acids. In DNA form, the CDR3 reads TGTGCCAGCAGCCGACAAATGAACACTGAAGCTTTCTTT. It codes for CASSRQMNTEAFF.

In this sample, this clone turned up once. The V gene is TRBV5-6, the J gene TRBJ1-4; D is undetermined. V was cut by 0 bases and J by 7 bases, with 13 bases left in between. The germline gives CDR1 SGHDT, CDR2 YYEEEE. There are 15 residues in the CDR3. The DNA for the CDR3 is TGTGCCAGCAGCTTGGCCGGTAGCGCCAGTGAAAAACTGTTTTTT. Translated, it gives CASSLAGSASEKLFF.

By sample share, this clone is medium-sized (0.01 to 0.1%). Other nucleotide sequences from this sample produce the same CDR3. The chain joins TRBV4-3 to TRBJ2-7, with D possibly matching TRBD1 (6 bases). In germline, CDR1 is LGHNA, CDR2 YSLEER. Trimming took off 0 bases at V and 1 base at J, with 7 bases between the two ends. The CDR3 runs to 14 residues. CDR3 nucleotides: TGCGCCAGCAGCCAAGACAGGGGATCCTACGAGCAGTACTTC. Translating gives CASSQDRGSYEQYF.

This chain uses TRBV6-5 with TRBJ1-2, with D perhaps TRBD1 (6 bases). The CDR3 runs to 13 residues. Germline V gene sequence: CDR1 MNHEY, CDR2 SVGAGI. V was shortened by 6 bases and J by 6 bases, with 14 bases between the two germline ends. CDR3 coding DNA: TGTGCCAGCAGGGTACGCAGGGGTGATGGCTACACCTTC. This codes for CASRVRRGDGYTF.

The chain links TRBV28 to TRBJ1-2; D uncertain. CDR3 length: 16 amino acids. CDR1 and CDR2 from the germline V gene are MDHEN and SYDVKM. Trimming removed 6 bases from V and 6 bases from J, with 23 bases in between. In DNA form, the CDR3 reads TGTGCCAGCAGCAAGGCGGGCGCCGGTCCCGTAGATGGCTACACCTTC. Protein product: CASSKAGAGPVDGYTF.

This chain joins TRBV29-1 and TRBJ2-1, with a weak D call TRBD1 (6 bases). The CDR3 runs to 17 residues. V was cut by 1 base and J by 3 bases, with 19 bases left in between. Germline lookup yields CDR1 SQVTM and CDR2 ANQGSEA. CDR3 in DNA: TGCAGCGTTGAAGGAATAGGAAGTTGGACAGACTACAATGAGCAGTTCTTC. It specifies CSVEGIGSWTDYNEQFF.

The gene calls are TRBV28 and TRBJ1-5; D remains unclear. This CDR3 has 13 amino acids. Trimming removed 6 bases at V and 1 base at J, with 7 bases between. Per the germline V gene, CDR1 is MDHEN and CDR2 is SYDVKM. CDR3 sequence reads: CASRSLSNQPQHF. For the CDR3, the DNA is TGTGCCAGCAGGTCTCTGAGCAATCAGCCCCAGCATTTT.

Written as DNA, the CDR3 is TGTGCCAGCAGTTTTACCGGGACAACAAACACTGAAGCTTTCTTT. This translates into CASSFTGTTNTEAFF. The V call is TRBV27, the J call TRBJ1-1; D perhaps matches TRBD1 (6 bases). This CDR3 region has 15 residues. From germline, CDR1 is MNHEY and CDR2 SMNVEV (reference sequence). V lost 3 bases and J lost 2, with 13 bases in between.